This T cell receptor beta chain was recorded in a study of read filtering for tumor transcriptome and immune sequencing. Regarding the study as a whole: RNA-seq captured clonotypes less deeply and reliably than IR-seq.

Of note for this clonotype: Antigen: not known.

Molecular barcoded adaptors covering alpha/delta and beta/gamma chains were used on roughly 400 ng RNA. MiXCR, run by TCRdb on the reads, gives a single entry per CDR3 protein. This table holds around 140,000 distinct CDR3 sequences, less than 15% found once. The source of this sequence is a donor at least 40 years old with multiple myeloma. Sequencing was done on a sample of a population of CD138-negative cells sorted from bone marrow.

The chain's CDR3 is CATSDRTDYQETQYF. CDR3 coding DNA: TGTGCCACCAGTGATCGGACGGACTACCAAGAGACCCAGTACTTC. The chain carries TRBV24-1 and TRBJ2-5, with TRBD2 as a possible D gene (5 bases). The CDR3 length is 15 residues. V dropped 3 bases and J dropped 0 bases, with 10 bases sitting between them. Germline V lookup: CDR1 KGHDR, CDR2 SFDVKD.